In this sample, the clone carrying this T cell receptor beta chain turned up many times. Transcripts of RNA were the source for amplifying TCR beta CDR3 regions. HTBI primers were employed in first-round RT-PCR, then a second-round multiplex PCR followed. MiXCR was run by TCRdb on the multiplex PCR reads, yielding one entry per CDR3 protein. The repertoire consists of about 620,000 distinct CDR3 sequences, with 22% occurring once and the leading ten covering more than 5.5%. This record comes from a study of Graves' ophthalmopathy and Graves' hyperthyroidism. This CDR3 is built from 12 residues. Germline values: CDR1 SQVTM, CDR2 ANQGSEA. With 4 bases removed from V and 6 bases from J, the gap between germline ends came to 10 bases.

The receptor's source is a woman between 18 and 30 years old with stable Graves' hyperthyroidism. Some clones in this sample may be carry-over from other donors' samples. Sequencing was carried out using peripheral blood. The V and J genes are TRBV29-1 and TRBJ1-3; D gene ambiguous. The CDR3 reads CSVVLQQNTIYF. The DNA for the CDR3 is TGCAGCGTTGTGTTACAACAAAACACCATATATTTT.